The TCR beta chain described here comes from a study of blood T cell repertoires in COVID-19. Produced via immunoSEQ multiplex PCR; TCRdb's table is partial and in-frame only. The sample lists 130,000 to 150,000 clones; 80% to 90% were seen once. Looked up from germline, CDR1 is SEHNR and CDR2 is FQNEAQ (reference sequence). Trimming removed 3 bases from V and 0 bases from J, with 9 bases in between. The CDR3 is 15 amino acids. This clonotype originated in a man over 45 who had recovered from COVID-19. The rearrangement joins TRBV7-9 to TRBJ2-1; possibly TRBD1 for D (5 bases). Sequencing used peripheral blood. The CDR3 sequence: CASSFVQGSYNEQFF. In DNA, the CDR3 is TGTGCCAGCAGCTTTGTCCAGGGCTCCTACAATGAGCAGTTCTTC.